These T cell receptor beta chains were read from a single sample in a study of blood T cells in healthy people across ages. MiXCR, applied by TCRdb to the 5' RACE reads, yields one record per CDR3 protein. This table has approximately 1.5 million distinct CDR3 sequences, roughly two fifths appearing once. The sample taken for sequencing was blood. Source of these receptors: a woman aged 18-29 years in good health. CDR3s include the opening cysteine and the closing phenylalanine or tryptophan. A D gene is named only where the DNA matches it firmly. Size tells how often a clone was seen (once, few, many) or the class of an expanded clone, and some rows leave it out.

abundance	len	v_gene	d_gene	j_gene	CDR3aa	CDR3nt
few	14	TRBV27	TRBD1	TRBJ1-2	CASSILGGTGGYTF	TGTGCCAGCAGTATACTAGGGGGCACGGGCGGCTACACCTTC
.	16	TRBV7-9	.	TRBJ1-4	CASSLEGGGGDEKLFF	TGTGCCAGCAGCTTAGAGGGAGGCGGGGGCGACGAAAAACTGTTTTTT
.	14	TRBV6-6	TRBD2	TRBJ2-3	CASLRGGTTDTQYF	TGTGCCAGCTTGCGGGGGGGTACCACAGATACGCAGTATTTT
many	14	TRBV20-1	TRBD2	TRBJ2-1	CSARPSGSYNEQFF	TGCAGTGCTAGACCTAGCGGGAGTTACAATGAGCAGTTCTTC
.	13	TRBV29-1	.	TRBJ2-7	CSVTGTPSYEQYF	TGCAGCGTGACCGGGACACCATCCTACGAGCAGTACTTC
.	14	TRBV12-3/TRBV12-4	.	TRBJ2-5	CASRNKRDQETQYF	TGTGCCAGCAGGAACAAGCGGGACCAAGAGACCCAGTACTTC
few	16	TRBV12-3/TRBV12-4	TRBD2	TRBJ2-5	CASSLTSGGAQETQYF	TGTGCCAGCAGTCTGACTAGCGGGGGGGCCCAAGAGACCCAGTACTTC
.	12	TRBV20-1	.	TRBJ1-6	CSAPVYNSPLHF	TGCAGTGCTCCCGTTTATAATTCACCCCTCCACTTT
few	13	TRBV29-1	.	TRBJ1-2	CSVENHRAGGYTF	TGCAGCGTTGAAAACCACAGGGCCGGAGGCTACACCTTC
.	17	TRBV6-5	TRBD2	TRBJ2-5	CASSYRTSWSLQETQYF	TGTGCCAGCAGTTACAGGACTAGTTGGAGCCTCCAAGAGACCCAGTACTTC
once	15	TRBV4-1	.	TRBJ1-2	CASSQAGQPNYGYTF	TGCGCCAGCAGCCAAGCAGGACAGCCCAACTATGGCTACACCTTC
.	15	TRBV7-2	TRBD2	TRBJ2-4	CASSGGTAGKNIQYF	TGTGCCAGCAGCGGAGGAACAGCGGGAAAAAACATTCAGTACTTC
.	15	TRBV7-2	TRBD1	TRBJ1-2	CASSPGTGRPYGYTF	TGTGCCAGCAGCCCCGGGACAGGGCGTCCCTATGGCTACACCTTC
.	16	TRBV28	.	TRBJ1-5	CASSLFRIPSNQPQHF	TGTGCCAGCAGTTTATTTCGCATCCCTAGCAATCAGCCCCAGCATTTT
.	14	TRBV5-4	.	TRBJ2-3	CASSLRDGTDTQYF	TGTGCCAGCAGCTTACGCGACGGCACAGATACGCAGTATTTT
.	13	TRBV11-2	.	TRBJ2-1	CTSSFWRRNEQFF	TGTACCAGCAGCTTCTGGAGACGCAATGAGCAGTTCTTC
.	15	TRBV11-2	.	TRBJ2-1	CASRLWGRAYNEQFF	TGTGCCAGCAGACTATGGGGCAGGGCCTACAATGAGCAGTTCTTC
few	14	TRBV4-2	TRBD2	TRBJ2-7	CASSPGTRTYEQYF	TGTGCCAGCAGCCCGGGGACTAGAACATACGAGCAGTACTTC
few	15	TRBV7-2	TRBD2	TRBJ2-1	CASSLELAGKNEQFF	TGTGCCAGCAGCTTAGAACTAGCGGGGAAGAATGAGCAGTTCTTC
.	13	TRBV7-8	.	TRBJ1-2	CASSSEVQYGYTF	TGTGCCAGCAGCTCCGAGGTACAATATGGCTACACCTTC
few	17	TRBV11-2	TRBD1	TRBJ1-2	CASSLDTFTGVYYGYTF	TGTGCCAGCAGCTTAGATACTTTTACAGGGGTGTACTATGGCTACACCTTC
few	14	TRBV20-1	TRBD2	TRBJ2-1	CSASLLAGVGEQFF	TGCAGTGCTAGTCTGCTAGCGGGGGTAGGTGAGCAGTTCTTC
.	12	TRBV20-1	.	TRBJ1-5	CTGRYSNQPQHF	TGCACCGGCAGATATAGCAATCAGCCCCAGCATTTT
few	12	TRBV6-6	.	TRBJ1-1	CASSWAREEAFF	TGTGCCAGCAGTTGGGCTAGGGAGGAAGCTTTCTTT
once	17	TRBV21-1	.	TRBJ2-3	CASSKVFSGGPGDTQYF	TGTGCCAGCAGCAAAGTCTTCTCGGGAGGGCCGGGCGATACGCAGTATTTT
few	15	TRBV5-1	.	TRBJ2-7	CASSLATAIYNEQYF	TGCGCCAGCAGCTTGGCCACCGCCATTTACAATGAGCAGTACTTC
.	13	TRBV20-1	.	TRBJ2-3	CSASIVSTDTQYF	TGCAGTGCTAGTATAGTTAGCACAGATACGCAGTATTTT
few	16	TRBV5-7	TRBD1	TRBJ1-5	CASSLERDRFRLPQHF	TGTGCCAGCAGCTTAGAAAGGGACAGATTTCGCCTGCCCCAGCATTTT
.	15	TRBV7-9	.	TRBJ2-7	CASSLRPAGSYEQYF	TGTGCCAGCAGCTTAAGACCAGCCGGGTCCTACGAGCAGTACTTC
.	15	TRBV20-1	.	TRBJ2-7	CSARFTEGGSYEKYF	TGCAGTGCTAGGTTCACGGAGGGAGGATCCTACGAGAAGTACTTC
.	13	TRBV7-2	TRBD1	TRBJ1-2	CASSTQGGAGYTF	TGTGCCAGCAGCACGCAGGGGGGAGCTGGCTACACCTTC
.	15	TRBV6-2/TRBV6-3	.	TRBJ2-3	CASSYSSGLTDTQYF	TGTGCCAGCAGTTACTCCTCCGGTCTCACAGATACGCAGTATTTT
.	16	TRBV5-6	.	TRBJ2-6	CASSIPDRSGANVLTF	TGTGCCAGCAGCATCCCAGACAGATCTGGGGCCAACGTCCTGACTTTC
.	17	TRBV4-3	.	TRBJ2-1	CASSQDGPRESYNEQFF	TGCGCCAGCAGCCAAGATGGACCCAGGGAGTCCTACAATGAGCAGTTCTTC
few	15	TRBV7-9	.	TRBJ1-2	CASSLELLSNYGYTF	TGTGCCAGCAGCTTAGAGCTCCTGTCTAACTATGGCTACACCTTC
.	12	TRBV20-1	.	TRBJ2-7	CSGRGHSYEQYF	TGCAGTGGGCGCGGACACTCCTACGAGCAGTACTTC
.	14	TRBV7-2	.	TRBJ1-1	CASSSNRVVTEAFF	TGTGCCAGCAGCTCCAACAGGGTGGTCACTGAAGCTTTCTTT